This T cell receptor beta chain was sequenced in a study of blood T cell repertoires in COVID-19. The CDR3 has 12 amino acids. Trimming cost V 6 bases and J 4 bases, with 12 bases left between them. Germline assignment: CDR1 SQVTM and CDR2 ANQGSEA. Measured with immunoSEQ multiplex PCR; TCRdb has only the in-frame clones, and not every one. The table lists 390,000 or so clones, nearly 90% of them singletons, with about 6.5% in the top ten. The gene calls are TRBV29-1 and TRBJ2-5, with a possible D match to TRBD1 (5 bases). This sequence originates from a man aged 18 to 29 with active or convalescent COVID-19. The specimen was peripheral blood. CDR3 coding DNA: TGCAGCGTCGTAGCAGGGCGAGAGACCCAGTACTTC. Translating gives CSVVAGRETQYF. Supplemented by reference TRBV29-1 and TRBJ2-5, the full variable domain reads SAVISQKPSRDICQRGTSLTIQCQVDSQVTMMFWYRQQPGQSLTLIATANQGSEATYESGFVIDKFPISRPNLTFSTLTVSNMSPEDSSIYLCSVVAGRETQYFGPGTRLLVL.